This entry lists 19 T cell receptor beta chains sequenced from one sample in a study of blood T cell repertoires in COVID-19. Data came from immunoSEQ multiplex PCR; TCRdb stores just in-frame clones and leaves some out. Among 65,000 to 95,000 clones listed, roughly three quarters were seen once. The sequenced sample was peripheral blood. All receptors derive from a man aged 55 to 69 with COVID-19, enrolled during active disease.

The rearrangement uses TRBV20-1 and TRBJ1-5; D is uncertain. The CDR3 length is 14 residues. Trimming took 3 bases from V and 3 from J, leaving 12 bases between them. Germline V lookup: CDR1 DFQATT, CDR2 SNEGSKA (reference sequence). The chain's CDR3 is CSASPGENNQPQHF. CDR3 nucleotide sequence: TGCAGTGCTAGTCCCGGGGAGAACAATCAGCCCCAGCATTTT.

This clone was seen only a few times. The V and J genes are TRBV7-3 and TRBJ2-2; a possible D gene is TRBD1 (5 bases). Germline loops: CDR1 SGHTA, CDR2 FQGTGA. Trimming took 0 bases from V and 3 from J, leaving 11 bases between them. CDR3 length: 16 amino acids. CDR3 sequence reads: CASSLTQGVHTGELFF. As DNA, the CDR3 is TGTGCCAGCAGCTTAACTCAAGGGGTTCACACCGGGGAGCTGTTTTTT.

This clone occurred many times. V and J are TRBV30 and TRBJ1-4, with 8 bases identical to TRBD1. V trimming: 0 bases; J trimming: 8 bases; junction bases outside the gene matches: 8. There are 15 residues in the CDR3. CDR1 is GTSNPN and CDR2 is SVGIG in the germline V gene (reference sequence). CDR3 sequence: CAWSVFSRTGEKLFF. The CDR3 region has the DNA TGTGCCTGGAGTGTATTTAGCCGGACAGGGGAAAAACTGTTTTTT.

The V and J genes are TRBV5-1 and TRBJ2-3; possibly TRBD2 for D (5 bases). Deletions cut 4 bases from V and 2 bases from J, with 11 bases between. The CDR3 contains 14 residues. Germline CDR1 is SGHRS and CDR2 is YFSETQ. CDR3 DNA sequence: TGCGCCAGCAGCCCCGGGGAACCCACAGATACGCAGTATTTT. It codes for CASSPGEPTDTQYF.

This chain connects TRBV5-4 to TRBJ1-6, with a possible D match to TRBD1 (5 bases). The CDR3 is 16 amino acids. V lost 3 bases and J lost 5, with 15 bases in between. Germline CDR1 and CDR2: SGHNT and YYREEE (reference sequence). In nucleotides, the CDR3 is TGTGCCAGCAGCTCCAAGGGGAGGACTGATAATTCACCCCTCCACTTT. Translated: CASSSKGRTDNSPLHF.

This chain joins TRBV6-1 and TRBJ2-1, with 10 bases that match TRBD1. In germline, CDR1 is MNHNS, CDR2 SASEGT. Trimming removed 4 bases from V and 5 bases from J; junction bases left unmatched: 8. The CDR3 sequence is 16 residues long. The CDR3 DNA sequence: TGTGCCAGCAGTGCCATCGACAGGGGGCGAAACAATGAGCAGTTCTTC. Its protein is CASSAIDRGRNNEQFF.

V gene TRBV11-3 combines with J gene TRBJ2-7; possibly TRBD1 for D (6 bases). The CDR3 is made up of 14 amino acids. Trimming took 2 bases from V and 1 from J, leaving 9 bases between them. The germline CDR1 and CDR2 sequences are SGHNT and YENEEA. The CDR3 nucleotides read TGTGCCAGCAGCTTACTAGGACAGTCCTACGAGCAGTACTTC. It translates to CASSLLGQSYEQYF.

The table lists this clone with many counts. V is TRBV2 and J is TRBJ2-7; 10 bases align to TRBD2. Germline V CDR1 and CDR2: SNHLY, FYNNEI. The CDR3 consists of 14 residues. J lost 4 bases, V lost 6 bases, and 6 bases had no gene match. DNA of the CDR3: TGTGCCAGCAGCCCTAGCGGGAGTCTGTACGAGCAGTACTTC. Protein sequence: CASSPSGSLYEQYF.

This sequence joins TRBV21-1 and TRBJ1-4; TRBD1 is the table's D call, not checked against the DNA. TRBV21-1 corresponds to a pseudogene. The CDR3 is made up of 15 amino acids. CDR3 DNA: TGTGCCAGCACCCGCCGGGCAGGGTCGTGTGAAAAACTGTTTTTT. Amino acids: CASTRRAGSCEKLFF.

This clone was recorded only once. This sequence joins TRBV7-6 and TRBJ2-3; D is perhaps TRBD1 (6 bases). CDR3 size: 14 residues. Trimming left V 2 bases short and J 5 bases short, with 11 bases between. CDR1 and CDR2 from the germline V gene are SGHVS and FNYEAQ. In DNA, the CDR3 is TGTGCCAGCAGCTTAACAGGGATGGGAGATACGCAGTATTTT. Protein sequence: CASSLTGMGDTQYF.

The CDR3 DNA reads TGTGCCAGCTCACCTCCCGGTCCGGGGGCCAAAAACATTCAGTACTTC. This codes for CASSPPGPGAKNIQYF. V and J are TRBV18 and TRBJ2-4, with a tentative D call TRBD2 (5 bases). V was cut by 3 bases and J by 1 base, with 13 bases left in between. The CDR3 is 16 residues long. The germline CDR1 and CDR2 sequences are KGHSH and LQKENI.

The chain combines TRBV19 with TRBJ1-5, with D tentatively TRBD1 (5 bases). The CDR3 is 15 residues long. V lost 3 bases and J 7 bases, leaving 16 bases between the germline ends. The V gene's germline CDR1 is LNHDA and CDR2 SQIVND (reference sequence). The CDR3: CASSMIQGRVQPQHF. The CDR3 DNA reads TGTGCCAGTAGTATGATCCAGGGCAGGGTCCAGCCCCAGCATTTT.

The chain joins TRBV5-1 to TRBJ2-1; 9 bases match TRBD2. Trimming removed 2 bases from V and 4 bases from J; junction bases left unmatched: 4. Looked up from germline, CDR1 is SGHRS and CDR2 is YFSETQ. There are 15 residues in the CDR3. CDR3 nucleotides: TGCGCCAGCAGCTTCGGACTAGCGCATTACAATGAGCAGTTCTTC. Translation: CASSFGLAHYNEQFF.

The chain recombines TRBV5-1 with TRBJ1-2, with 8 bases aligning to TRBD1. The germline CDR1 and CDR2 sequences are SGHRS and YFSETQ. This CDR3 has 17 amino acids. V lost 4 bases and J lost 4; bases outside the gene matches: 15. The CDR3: CASSPPGQEHGGYGYTF. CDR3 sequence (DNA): TGCGCCAGCAGCCCCCCGGGACAGGAACATGGTGGCTATGGCTACACCTTC.

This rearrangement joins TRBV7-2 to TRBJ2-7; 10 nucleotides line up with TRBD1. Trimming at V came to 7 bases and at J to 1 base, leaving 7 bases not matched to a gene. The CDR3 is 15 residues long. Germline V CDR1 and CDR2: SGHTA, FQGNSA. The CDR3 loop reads CASTPGTGVSYEQYF. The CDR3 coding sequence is TGTGCCAGCACCCCAGGGACAGGGGTTTCCTACGAGCAGTACTTC. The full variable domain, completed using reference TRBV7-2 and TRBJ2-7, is GAGVSQSPSNKVTEKGKDVELRCDPISGHTALYWYRQSLGQGLEFLIYFQGNSAPDKSGLPSDRFSAERTGGSVSTLTIQRTQQEDSAVYLCASTPGTGVSYEQYFGPGTRLTVT.

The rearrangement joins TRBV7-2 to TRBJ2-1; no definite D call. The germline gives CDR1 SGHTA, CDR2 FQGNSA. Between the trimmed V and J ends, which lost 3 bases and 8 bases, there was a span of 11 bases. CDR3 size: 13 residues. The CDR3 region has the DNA TGTGCCAGCAGCTTTTCTCTATTCGATGAGCAGTTCTTC. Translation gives CASSFSLFDEQFF.

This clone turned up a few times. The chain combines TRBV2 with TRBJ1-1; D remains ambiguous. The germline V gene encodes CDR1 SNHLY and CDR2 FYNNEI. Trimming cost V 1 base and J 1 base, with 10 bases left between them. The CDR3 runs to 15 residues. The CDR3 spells CASSEGVNQNTEAFF. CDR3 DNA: TGTGCCAGCAGTGAAGGCGTCAATCAGAACACTGAAGCTTTCTTT.

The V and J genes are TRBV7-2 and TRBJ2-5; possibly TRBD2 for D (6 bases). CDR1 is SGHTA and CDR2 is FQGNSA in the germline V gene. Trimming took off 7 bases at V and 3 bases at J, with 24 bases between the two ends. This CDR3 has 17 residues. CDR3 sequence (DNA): TGTGCCAGCACCCTTGGGTGGGGGGACCGGGGAGAAGAGACCCAGTACTTC. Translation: CASTLGWGDRGEETQYF.

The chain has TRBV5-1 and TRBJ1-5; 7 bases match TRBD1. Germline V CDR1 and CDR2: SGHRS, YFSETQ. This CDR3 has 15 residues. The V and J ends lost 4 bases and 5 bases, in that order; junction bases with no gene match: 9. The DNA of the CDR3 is TGCGCCAGCAGCACCAGACAGGGTAAGCATCAGCCCCAGCATTTT. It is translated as CASSTRQGKHQPQHF.